These 28 T cell receptor beta chains were all obtained from the same sample, sequenced in a study of OX40 agonist ivuxolimab in advanced cancers. The data were produced by immunoSEQ multiplex PCR, yet TCRdb's version contains in-frame clones alone and is incomplete. The sample includes 70,000 to 100,000 clones, about 85% of them seen just once. The sample consisted of CD4+ or CD8+ T cells sorted from blood, taken in a trial of the OX40 agonist ivuxolimab. The receptors originated from an adult with an advanced solid tumor such as melanoma, head and neck, liver or kidney cancer.

The chain employs TRBV7-2 and TRBJ1-2, with D unclear. CDR3 length: 14 amino acids. Germline-derived CDR1 and CDR2 are SGHTA and FQGNSA. V shed 2 bases and J shed 1 base, with 8 bases lying between them. CDR3: CASSLSNLNYGYTF. The DNA for the CDR3 is TGTGCCAGCAGCTTATCGAACCTTAACTATGGCTACACCTTC.

The chain recombines TRBV7-2 with TRBJ1-2; D possibly corresponds to TRBD1 (5 bases). The ends were cut back, 1 base at V and 7 bases at J, with 10 bases in the middle. The CDR3 sequence is 13 residues long. The germline V gene encodes CDR1 SGHTA and CDR2 FQGNSA. The CDR3 sequence is CASSLGQGSGYTF. Here the CDR3 DNA reads TGTGCCAGCAGCTTAGGGCAGGGTTCTGGCTACACCTTC.

This clone came up a few times. The chain joins TRBV19 to TRBJ2-1; a weak D match, TRBD2 (5 bases). In germline, CDR1 is LNHDA, CDR2 SQIVND (reference sequence). The CDR3 consists of 15 residues. V dropped 8 bases and J dropped 2 bases, with 16 bases sitting between them. CDR3 in DNA: TGTGCCAGTCGAAGCGGTCCAATGGCCTACAATGAGCAGTTCTTC. As protein: CASRSGPMAYNEQFF.

J is TRBJ1-5 and V is TRBV4-1; 10 bases map to TRBD1. The CDR3 length is 19 residues. Germline V gene sequence: CDR1 MGHRA, CDR2 YSYEKL. V was pared by 2 bases and J by 7 bases, with 17 bases of the junction left unmatched. The CDR3 region is CASSQSYSPGTGAFQPQHF. The CDR3 region has the DNA TGCGCCAGCAGCCAATCTTACTCGCCAGGGACAGGGGCTTTCCAGCCCCAGCATTTT.

This rearrangement joins TRBV10-2 to TRBJ2-7; D might be TRBD1 or TRBD2, each matching 5 bases. The CDR3 covers 16 residues. Germline V gene lookup returns CDR1 WSHSY and CDR2 SAAADI. Trimming removed 8 bases at V and 3 bases at J, with 23 bases between. The CDR3 loop reads CASRLTVRDGVYEQYF. The CDR3 bases are TGCGCCAGCCGGCTTACAGTAAGGGACGGGGTCTACGAGCAGTACTTC.

This clone appeared a few times. The chain couples TRBV4-1 to TRBJ2-7; D is possibly TRBD2 (6 bases). The CDR3 runs 15 residues. Germline V lookup: CDR1 MGHRA, CDR2 YSYEKL. Trimming left V 4 bases short and J 2 bases short, with 15 bases between. This CDR3 is CASSPRIGRTYEQYF. Written as DNA, the CDR3 is TGCGCCAGCAGCCCTCGGATAGGGAGGACCTACGAGCAGTACTTC.

The J gene is TRBJ1-2, the V gene TRBV30; 9 bases align to TRBD1. This CDR3 region has 11 residues. From germline, CDR1 is GTSNPN and CDR2 SVGIG (reference sequence). The V segment lost 2 bases and the J segment 8 bases; nucleotides outside the gene matches: 0. The chain's CDR3 is CAWSTGGGYTF. The CDR3 coding sequence is TGTGCCTGGAGTACAGGGGGCGGCTACACCTTC.

The chain joins TRBV18 to TRBJ2-3; D perhaps matches TRBD1 (7 bases). The germline gives CDR1 KGHSH, CDR2 LQKENI. This CDR3 is 12 amino acids long. Trimming stripped 10 bases from V and 8 bases from J, with 16 bases between. This CDR3 reads CATTDQGGTQYF. CDR3 DNA: TGTGCCACCACTGACCAGGGGGGTACGCAGTATTTT.

This clone has only one observation. This rearrangement joins TRBV12-5 to TRBJ1-1, with D tentatively TRBD1 (6 bases). The CDR3 runs to 16 residues. Germline V gene sequence: CDR1 LGHNT, CDR2 FRNRAP. V shed 0 bases and J shed 0 bases, with 11 bases lying between them. This CDR3 is CASGLVQGGMNTEAFF. The CDR3 nucleotides read TGTGCTAGTGGTTTGGTACAGGGAGGCATGAACACTGAAGCTTTCTTT.

Written as DNA, the CDR3 is TGTGCCAGCAGTTTAGGGGCCCTCTATGGCTACACCTTC. It translates to CASSLGALYGYTF. The chain recombines TRBV28 with TRBJ1-2; tentatively, D is TRBD1 (5 bases). Germline values: CDR1 MDHEN, CDR2 SYDVKM. This CDR3 contains 13 residues. Between the trimmed V and J ends, which lost 2 bases and 4 bases, there was a span of 8 bases.

The gene calls are TRBV12-5 and TRBJ1-1, with D possibly matching TRBD1 (5 bases). This CDR3 comprises 14 residues. CDR1 and CDR2 (germline): LGHNT, FRNRAP. V was cut by 6 bases and J by 3 bases, with 14 bases left in between. This CDR3 is CASGPRGADTEAFF. The DNA for the CDR3 is TGTGCTAGTGGCCCCAGAGGGGCGGACACTGAAGCTTTCTTT.

The V and J genes are TRBV6-5 and TRBJ1-2, with TRBD1 matching over 7 bases. The length of the CDR3 is 14 residues. The ends lost 4 bases at V and 5 bases at J; junction bases unmatched: 7. Germline values: CDR1 MNHEY, CDR2 SVGAGI. The CDR3 nucleotides are TGTGCCAGCAGTTTCCGACAGGGAAGTTATGGCTACACCTTC. Its translation: CASSFRQGSYGYTF.

The rearrangement joins TRBV27 to TRBJ2-7; TRBD1 agrees at 10 bases. V shed 7 bases and J 2 bases; nucleotides not matched to a gene: 14. This CDR3 has 17 amino acids. Germline CDR1 MNHEY, CDR2 SMNVEV (reference sequence). This CDR3 reads CASTNPSRDRGAYEQYF. DNA of the CDR3: TGTGCCAGCACCAACCCTTCACGGGACAGGGGTGCCTACGAGCAGTACTTC.

This chain joins TRBV7-9 and TRBJ1-2, with unresolved D. V shed 1 base and J shed 4 bases, with 10 bases lying between them. The CDR3 loop spans 14 amino acids. Germline CDR1 and CDR2: SEHNR and FQNEAQ (reference sequence). This CDR3 is CASSLGQEVYGYTF. CDR3 DNA: TGTGCCAGCAGCTTAGGGCAAGAGGTCTATGGCTACACCTTC.

V gene TRBV6-5 combines with J gene TRBJ2-3; 8 positions match TRBD2. CDR1 is MNHEY, CDR2 SVGAGI, per germline. Trimming at V came to 5 bases and at J to 8 bases, leaving 0 bases not matched to a gene. This CDR3 region has 11 residues. The CDR3 protein is CASSREGTQYF. DNA of the CDR3: TGTGCCAGCAGTCGGGAGGGTACGCAGTATTTT.

This sequence joins TRBV7-9 and TRBJ1-6; D is ambiguous. CDR1 SEHNR and CDR2 FQNEAQ come from the germline V gene (reference sequence). Trimming stripped 7 bases from V and 8 bases from J, with 12 bases between. The CDR3 has 13 amino acids. Here the CDR3 DNA reads TGTGCCAGCACCCAACTTACATATTCACCCCTCCACTTT. The encoded protein is CASTQLTYSPLHF.

The chain recombines TRBV4-3 with TRBJ1-3; D may be TRBD1 (5 bases). CDR1 is LGHNA and CDR2 is YSLEER in the germline V gene. The CDR3 contains 15 residues. V shed 1 base and J shed 1 base, with 8 bases lying between them. The CDR3, as DNA: TGCGCCAGCAGCCAAGCCGAGGGGTCTGGAAACACCATATATTTT. Its protein product is CASSQAEGSGNTIYF.

This chain joins TRBV11-2 and TRBJ2-1, with 10 nucleotides matching TRBD1. Germline values: CDR1 SGHAT, CDR2 FQNNGV. CDR3 length: 16 amino acids. V was pared by 6 bases and J by 7 bases, with 12 bases of the junction left unmatched. DNA of the CDR3: TGTGCCAGCAGAGTAGCCGGGACAGGGGAATGGAATGAGCAGTTCTTC. Protein sequence: CASRVAGTGEWNEQFF.

V gene TRBV7-9 combines with J gene TRBJ1-2; D gene ambiguous. The germline V gene encodes CDR1 SEHNR and CDR2 FQNEAQ (reference sequence). V lost 3 bases to trimming and J lost 2 bases, with 13 bases between them. This CDR3 region has 15 residues. The CDR3 here is CASSFALSPNYGYTF. CDR3 DNA sequence: TGTGCCAGCAGCTTTGCGCTATCCCCCAACTATGGCTACACCTTC.

The rearrangement joins TRBV6-1 to TRBJ1-1, with 11 positions matching TRBD1. Germline CDR1 reads MNHNS; CDR2 reads SASEGT. CDR3 length: 15 residues. Trimming cost V 4 bases and J 5 bases; bases outside gene matches: 6. CDR3 residues: CASSATGTGGTEAFF. CDR3 DNA sequence: TGTGCCAGCAGTGCAACCGGGACAGGGGGGACTGAAGCTTTCTTT.

The CDR3: CASSQGRLEKLFF. In DNA form, the CDR3 reads TGCGCCAGCAGCCAAGGGAGGTTGGAAAAACTGTTTTTT. The chain is built from TRBV4-1 and TRBJ1-4; D remains unclear. V lost 1 base to trimming and J lost 8 bases, with 8 bases between them. From germline, CDR1 is MGHRA and CDR2 YSYEKL. This CDR3 comprises 13 residues.

The chain couples TRBV18 to TRBJ2-4; 8 positions match TRBD1. The junction had 8 bases not matched to a gene; V was cut back by 4 bases and J by 0 bases. Germline CDR1 KGHSH, CDR2 LQKENI. The CDR3 has 17 residues. The chain's CDR3 is CASSRPGTGLAKNIQYF. In nucleotides, the CDR3 is TGTGCCAGCTCACGTCCCGGGACAGGACTAGCCAAAAACATTCAGTACTTC.

This clone appeared a single time. The chain combines TRBV9 with TRBJ2-3; tentatively, D is TRBD1 or TRBD2 (5 bases each). The CDR3 spans 15 residues. With 1 base removed from V and 3 bases from J, the gap between germline ends came to 12 bases. Germline V CDR1 and CDR2: SGDLS, YYNGEE. The CDR3 coding sequence is TGTGCCAGCAGCGTATTGGGGGATGTTACAGATACGCAGTATTTT. This sequence encodes CASSVLGDVTDTQYF.

This chain links TRBV19 with TRBJ1-6, with TRBD1 matching 10 bases. V lost 5 bases, J lost 11 bases, and 9 bases stayed unmatched. CDR3 length: 15 residues. Germline V gene sequence: CDR1 LNHDA, CDR2 SQIVND (reference sequence). CDR3 protein: CASSAPGQGYPPLHF. For the CDR3, the DNA is TGTGCCAGTAGTGCACCGGGACAGGGGTATCCACCCCTCCACTTT.

The gene calls are TRBV19 and TRBJ2-1; D not certain. The CDR3 contains 15 residues. Trimming removed 7 bases from V and 3 bases from J, with 16 bases in between. Germline V lookup: CDR1 LNHDA, CDR2 SQIVND (reference sequence). CDR3 nucleotide sequence: TGTGCCAGTACAGGAACCCCGGGCCTCTACAATGAGCAGTTCTTC. It specifies CASTGTPGLYNEQFF.

The gene calls are TRBV6-5 and TRBJ2-7, with 8 bases lining up with TRBD1. This CDR3 contains 13 residues. The germline CDR1 and CDR2 sequences are MNHEY and SVGAGI. V shed 5 bases, J shed 3 bases, and the junction held 3 bases outside the gene matches. The chain's CDR3 is CASSRGQDYEQYV. The CDR3 DNA sequence: TGTGCCAGCAGTCGGGGACAGGACTACGAGCAGTACGTC.

This chain uses TRBV15 with TRBJ1-5; 10 bases line up with TRBD1. Germline V gives CDR1 LNHNV, CDR2 YYDKDF (reference sequence). The CDR3 contains 14 residues. V gave up 10 bases and J gave up 5 bases; unmatched junction bases: 8. CDR3 DNA: TGTGCCATCCGACAGGGGGCTAAGGATCAGCCCCAGCATTTT. Translated, it gives CAIRQGAKDQPQHF.

The chain joins TRBV28 to TRBJ1-5; 10 bases match TRBD1. V lost 6 bases and J lost 4; bases outside the gene matches: 6. The CDR3 loop spans 15 amino acids. Germline lookup yields CDR1 MDHEN and CDR2 SYDVKM. CDR3 sequence (DNA): TGTGCCAGCAGCCCCGGGACAGGGGTTAATCAGCCCCAGCATTTT. Protein sequence: CASSPGTGVNQPQHF. Together with reference TRBV28 and TRBJ1-5, the CDR3 gives the full variable domain: DVKVTQSSRYLVKRTGEKVFLECVQDMDHENMFWYRQDPGLGLRLIYFSYDVKMKEKGDIPEGYSVSREKKERFSLILESASTNQTSMYLCASSPGTGVNQPQHFGDGTRLSIL.